The 7 T cell receptor beta chains listed next were all sequenced from one sample in a study of blood T cell repertoires in COVID-19. Method: immunoSEQ multiplex PCR; TCRdb's copy keeps in-frame clones and lacks some. The sample shows 200,000 to 250,000 clones, around 84% of them seen only once. Input material: peripheral blood. The receptors shown here come from a man aged 50-60 years with active or convalescent COVID-19.

This sequence joins TRBV5-1 and TRBJ2-4, with D possibly being TRBD2 (6 bases). This CDR3 has 15 amino acids. CDR1 is SGHRS and CDR2 is YFSETQ in the germline V gene. Between the trimmed V and J ends, which lost 3 bases and 1 base, there was a span of 11 bases. The CDR3 spells CASSSGGRAKNIQYF. In DNA, the CDR3 is TGCGCCAGCAGCTCTGGAGGGAGGGCCAAAAACATTCAGTACTTC.

The chain combines TRBV24-1 with TRBJ2-3; D perhaps matches TRBD1 (5 bases). CDR3 length equals 14 residues. The V end was cut by 6 bases, the J end by 1 base, with 10 bases between. Germline CDR1 is KGHDR and CDR2 is SFDVKD. The CDR3 loop reads CATSITGGTDTQYF. CDR3 nucleotide sequence: TGTGCCACCAGTATAACAGGCGGCACAGATACGCAGTATTTT.

The chain uses TRBV28 and TRBJ1-5; 10 nucleotides align to TRBD1. Germline V gives CDR1 MDHEN, CDR2 SYDVKM. V lost 5 bases and J lost 0; bases outside the gene matches: 7. CDR3 size: 17 residues. The CDR3 protein is CASSPRTGGNSNQPQHF. CDR3 nucleotides: TGTGCCAGCAGTCCCCGGACAGGGGGGAATAGCAATCAGCCCCAGCATTTT.

The chain couples TRBV2 to TRBJ2-2; the match to TRBD1 covers 11 bases. Per the germline V gene, CDR1 is SNHLY and CDR2 is FYNNEI. This CDR3 is built from 16 residues. After removal of 6 bases from V and 1 base from J, the junction contained 4 bases not matched to a gene. In nucleotides, the CDR3 is TGTGCCAGCAGACGGACAGGGGGCCAGAACACCGGGGAGCTGTTTTTT. Amino acids: CASRRTGGQNTGELFF.

This clone was found a few times. The chain uses TRBV28 and TRBJ1-1; the D is unclear. This CDR3 is 12 amino acids long. V lost 2 bases and J lost 5, with 6 bases in between. Germline lookup yields CDR1 MDHEN and CDR2 SYDVKM. Here the CDR3 reads CASSLGSTEAFF. For the CDR3, the DNA is TGTGCCAGCAGTTTAGGGAGTACTGAAGCTTTCTTT.

As to this clone: Other DNA variants within this sample encode the same CDR3. The chain links TRBV5-1 to TRBJ2-3; 10 nucleotides line up with TRBD2. Germline V lookup: CDR1 SGHRS, CDR2 YFSETQ. After removal of 0 bases from V and 1 base from J, the junction contained 2 bases not matched to a gene. The CDR3 length is 16 residues. CDR3 loop: CASSLGLAGGTDTQYF. The CDR3 nucleotides read TGCGCCAGCAGCTTGGGGCTAGCGGGGGGCACAGATACGCAGTATTTT.

The rearrangement uses TRBV28 and TRBJ1-5, with no clear D. Germline V CDR1 and CDR2: MDHEN, SYDVKM. The germline V and J ends were trimmed by 2 bases and 7 bases, with 6 bases remaining between them. The CDR3 sequence is 12 residues long. The chain's CDR3 is CASSLTRQPQHF. CDR3 coding DNA: TGTGCCAGCAGTTTAACCCGGCAGCCCCAGCATTTT.